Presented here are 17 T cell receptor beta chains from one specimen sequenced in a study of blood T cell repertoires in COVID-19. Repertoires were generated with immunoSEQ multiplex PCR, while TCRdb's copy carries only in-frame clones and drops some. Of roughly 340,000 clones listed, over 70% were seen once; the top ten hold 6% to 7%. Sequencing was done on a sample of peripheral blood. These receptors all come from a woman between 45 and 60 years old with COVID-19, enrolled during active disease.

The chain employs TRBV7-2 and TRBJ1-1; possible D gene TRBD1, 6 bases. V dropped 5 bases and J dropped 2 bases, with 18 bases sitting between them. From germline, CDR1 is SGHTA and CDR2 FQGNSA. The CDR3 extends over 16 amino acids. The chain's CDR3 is CASSEIGTFLNTEAFF. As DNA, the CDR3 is TGTGCCAGCAGCGAAATCGGGACATTTCTAAACACTGAAGCTTTCTTT. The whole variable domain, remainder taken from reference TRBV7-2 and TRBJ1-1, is GAGVSQSPSNKVTEKGKDVELRCDPISGHTALYWYRQSLGQGLEFLIYFQGNSAPDKSGLPSDRFSAERTGGSVSTLTIQRTQQEDSAVYLCASSEIGTFLNTEAFFGQGTRLTVV.

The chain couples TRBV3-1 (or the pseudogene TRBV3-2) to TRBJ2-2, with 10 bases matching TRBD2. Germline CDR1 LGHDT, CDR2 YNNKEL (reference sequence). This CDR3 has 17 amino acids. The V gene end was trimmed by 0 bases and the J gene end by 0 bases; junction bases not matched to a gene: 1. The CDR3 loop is CASSQELAGTNTGELFF. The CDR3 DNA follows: TGTGCCAGCAGCCAAGAACTAGCGGGGACGAACACCGGGGAGCTGTTTTTT.

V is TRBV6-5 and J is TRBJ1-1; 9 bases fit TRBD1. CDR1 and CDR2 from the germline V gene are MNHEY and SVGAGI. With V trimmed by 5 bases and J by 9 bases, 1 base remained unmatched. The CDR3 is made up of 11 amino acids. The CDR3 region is CASSHRGQAFF. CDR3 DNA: TGTGCCAGCAGTCACAGGGGGCAAGCTTTCTTT.

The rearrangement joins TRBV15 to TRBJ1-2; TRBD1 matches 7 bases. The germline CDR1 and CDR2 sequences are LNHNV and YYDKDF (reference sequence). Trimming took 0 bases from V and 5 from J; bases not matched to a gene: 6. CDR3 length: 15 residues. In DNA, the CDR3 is TGTGCCACCAGCAGAGACAGACAGGGAGATTATGGCTACACCTTC. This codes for CATSRDRQGDYGYTF. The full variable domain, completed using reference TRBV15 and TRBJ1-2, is DAMVIQNPRYQVTQFGKPVTLSCSQTLNHNVMYWYQQKSSQAPKLLFHYYDKDFNNEADTPDNFQSRRPNTSFCFLDIRSPGLGDTAMYLCATSRDRQGDYGYTFGSGTRLTVV.

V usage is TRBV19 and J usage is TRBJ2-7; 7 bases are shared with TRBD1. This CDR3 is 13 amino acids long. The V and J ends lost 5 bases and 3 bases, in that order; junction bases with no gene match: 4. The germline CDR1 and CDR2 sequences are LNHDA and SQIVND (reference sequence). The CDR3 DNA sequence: TGTGCCAGTAGTTGGGGACAGAACTACGAGCAGTACTTC. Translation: CASSWGQNYEQYF.

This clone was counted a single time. In DNA, the CDR3 is TGTGCCAGCAGTTTGGACAGGGGGCGAGACACTGAAGCTTTCTTT. It yields the protein CASSLDRGRDTEAFF. This chain links TRBV27 with TRBJ1-1, with 11 bases matching TRBD1. The CDR3 extends over 15 amino acids. Germline V gives CDR1 MNHEY, CDR2 SMNVEV (reference sequence). J lost 3 bases, V lost 3 bases, and 3 bases had no gene match.

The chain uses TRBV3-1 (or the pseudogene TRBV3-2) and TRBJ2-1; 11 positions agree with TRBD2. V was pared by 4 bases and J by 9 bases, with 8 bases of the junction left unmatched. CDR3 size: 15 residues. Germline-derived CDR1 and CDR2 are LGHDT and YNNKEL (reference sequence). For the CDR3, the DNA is TGTGCCAGCAGCCCTTTGACTAGCGGGATGGTTGAGCAGTTCTTC. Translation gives CASSPLTSGMVEQFF.

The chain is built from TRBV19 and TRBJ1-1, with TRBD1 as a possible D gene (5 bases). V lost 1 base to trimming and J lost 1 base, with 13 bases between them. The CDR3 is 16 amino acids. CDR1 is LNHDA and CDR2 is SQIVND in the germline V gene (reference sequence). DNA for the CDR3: TGTGCCAGTAGTATAGGGTTAGGGGCCTCGAACACTGAAGCTTTCTTT. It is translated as CASSIGLGASNTEAFF.

Here the CDR3 DNA reads TGTGCCAGCAGCCCCGGGACTAACTCCTACAATGAGCAGTTCTTC. Its protein product is CASSPGTNSYNEQFF. This chain links TRBV6-6 with TRBJ2-1; TRBD2 matches at 7 bases. The CDR3 has 15 amino acids. The germline V gene encodes CDR1 MNHNY and CDR2 SVGAGI (reference sequence). The V gene end was trimmed by 6 bases and the J gene end by 0 bases; junction bases not matched to a gene: 5.

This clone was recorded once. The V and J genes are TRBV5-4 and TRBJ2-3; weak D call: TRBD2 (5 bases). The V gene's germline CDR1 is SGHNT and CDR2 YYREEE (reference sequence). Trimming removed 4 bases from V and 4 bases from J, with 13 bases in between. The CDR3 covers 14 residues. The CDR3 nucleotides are TGTGCCAGCAGCAGGGAGCGCAGCGCAGATACGCAGTATTTT. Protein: CASSRERSADTQYF.

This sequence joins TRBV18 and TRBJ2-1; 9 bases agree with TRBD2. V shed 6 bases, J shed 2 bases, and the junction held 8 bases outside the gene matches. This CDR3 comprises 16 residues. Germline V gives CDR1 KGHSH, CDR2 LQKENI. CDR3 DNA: TGTGCCAGCTCGTTCGATAGCGGGAGCGCCTACAATGAGCAGTTCTTC. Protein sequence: CASSFDSGSAYNEQFF.

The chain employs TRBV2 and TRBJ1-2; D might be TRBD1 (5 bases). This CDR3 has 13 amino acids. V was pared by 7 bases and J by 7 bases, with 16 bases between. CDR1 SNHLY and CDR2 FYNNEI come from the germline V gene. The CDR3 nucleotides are TGTGCCAGCACCTCGCAGGGTTTCTCTGGCTACACCTTC. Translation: CASTSQGFSGYTF.

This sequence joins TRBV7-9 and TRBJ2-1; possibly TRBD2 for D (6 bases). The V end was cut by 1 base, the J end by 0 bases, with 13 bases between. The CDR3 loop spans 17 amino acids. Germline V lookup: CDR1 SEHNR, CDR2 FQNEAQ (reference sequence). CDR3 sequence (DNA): TGTGCCAGCAGCTTAGAGGAGCGGGCCCTCTCCTACAATGAGCAGTTCTTC. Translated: CASSLEERALSYNEQFF.

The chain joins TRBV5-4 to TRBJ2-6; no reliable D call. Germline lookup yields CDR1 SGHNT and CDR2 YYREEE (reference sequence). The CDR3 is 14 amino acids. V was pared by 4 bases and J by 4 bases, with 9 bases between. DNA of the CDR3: TGTGCCAGCAGCCAAACACTAGGGGCCAACGTCCTGACTTTC. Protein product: CASSQTLGANVLTF.

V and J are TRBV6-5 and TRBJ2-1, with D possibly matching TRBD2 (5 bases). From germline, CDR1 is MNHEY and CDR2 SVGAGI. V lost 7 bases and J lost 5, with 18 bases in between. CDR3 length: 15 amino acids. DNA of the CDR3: TGTGCCAGCAACAACGGGGTTGGGAGCAACAATGAGCAGTTCTTC. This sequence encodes CASNNGVGSNNEQFF.

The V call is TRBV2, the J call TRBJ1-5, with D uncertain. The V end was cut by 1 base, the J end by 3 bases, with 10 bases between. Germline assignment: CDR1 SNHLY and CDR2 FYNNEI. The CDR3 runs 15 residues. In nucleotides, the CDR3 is TGTGCCAGCAGTGAAGAGCACAGTTTCAATCAGCCCCAGCATTTT. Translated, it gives CASSEEHSFNQPQHF.

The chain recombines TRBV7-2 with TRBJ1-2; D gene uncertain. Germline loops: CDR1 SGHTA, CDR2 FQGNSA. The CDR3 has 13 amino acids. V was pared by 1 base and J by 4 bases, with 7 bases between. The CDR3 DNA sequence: TGTGCCAGCAGCTTAGAACAGAGCTATGGCTACACCTTC. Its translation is CASSLEQSYGYTF.